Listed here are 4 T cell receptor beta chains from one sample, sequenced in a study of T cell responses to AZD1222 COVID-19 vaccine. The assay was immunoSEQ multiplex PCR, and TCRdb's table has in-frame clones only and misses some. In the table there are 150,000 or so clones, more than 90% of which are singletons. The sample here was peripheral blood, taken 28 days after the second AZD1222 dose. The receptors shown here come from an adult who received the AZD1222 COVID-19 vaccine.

CDR3 in DNA: TGTGCCAGCAGCCCAGGAGGGACAGGTTCTATCTATGGCTACACCTTC. Its translation: CASSPGGTGSIYGYTF. This chain connects TRBV27 to TRBJ1-2; 8 nucleotides align to TRBD1. There are 16 residues in the CDR3. With V trimmed by 6 bases and J by 4 bases, 13 bases remained unmatched. The germline V gene has CDR1 MNHEY and CDR2 SMNVEV (reference sequence).

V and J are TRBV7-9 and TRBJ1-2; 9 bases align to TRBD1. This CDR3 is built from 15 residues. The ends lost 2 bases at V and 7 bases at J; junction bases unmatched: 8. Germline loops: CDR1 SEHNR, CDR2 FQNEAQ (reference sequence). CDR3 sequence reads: CASSLIGGQGAGYTF. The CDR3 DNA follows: TGTGCCAGCAGCTTAATAGGGGGACAGGGCGCTGGCTACACCTTC.

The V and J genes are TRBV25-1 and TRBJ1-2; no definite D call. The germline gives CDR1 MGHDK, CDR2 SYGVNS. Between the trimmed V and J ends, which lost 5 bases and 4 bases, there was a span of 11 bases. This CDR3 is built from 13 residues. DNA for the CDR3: TGTGCCAGCAGTCATTCAGATTTCTATGGCTACACCTTC. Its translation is CASSHSDFYGYTF.

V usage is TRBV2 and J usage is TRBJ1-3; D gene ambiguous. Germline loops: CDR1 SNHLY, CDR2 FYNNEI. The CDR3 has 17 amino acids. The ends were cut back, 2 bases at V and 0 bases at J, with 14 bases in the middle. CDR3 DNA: TGTGCCAGCAGTGAAACTCTTGCGGGGATCTCTGGAAACACCATATATTTT. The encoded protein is CASSETLAGISGNTIYF.